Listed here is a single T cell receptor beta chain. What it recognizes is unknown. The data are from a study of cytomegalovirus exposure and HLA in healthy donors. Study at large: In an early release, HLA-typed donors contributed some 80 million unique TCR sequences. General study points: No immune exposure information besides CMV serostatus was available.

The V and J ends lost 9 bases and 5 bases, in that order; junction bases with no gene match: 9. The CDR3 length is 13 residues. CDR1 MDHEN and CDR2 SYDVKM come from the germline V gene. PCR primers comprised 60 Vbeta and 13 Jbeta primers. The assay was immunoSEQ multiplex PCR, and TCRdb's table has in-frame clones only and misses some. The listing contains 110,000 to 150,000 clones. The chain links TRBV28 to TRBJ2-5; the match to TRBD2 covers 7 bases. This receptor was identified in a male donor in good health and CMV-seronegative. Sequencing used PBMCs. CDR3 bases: TGTGCCAGTCGGGGGGAGGGTGAGGAGACCCAGTACTTC. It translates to CASRGEGEETQYF.